This T cell receptor beta chain was documented in a study of T cell changes during pregnancy in multiple sclerosis. Profiling relied on immunoSEQ multiplex PCR, and the TCRdb table lists in-frame clones only, not all of them. This table holds tens of thousands of clones, roughly 95% found once. CDR3 length: 16 residues. V dropped 0 bases and J dropped 4 bases, with 13 bases sitting between them. Germline V CDR1 and CDR2: LGHNA, YNFKEQ. The chain has TRBV4-2 and TRBJ1-3, with D possibly being TRBD1 (5 bases). This TCR came from a female donor with multiple sclerosis, enrolled in a pregnancy study. Here the sequenced sample was CD8+ T cells from peripheral blood mononuclear cells, taken after pregnancy. As DNA, the CDR3 is TGTGCCAGCAGCCAAGATGAAAGGGGATGGGGAAACACCATATATTTT. Translated: CASSQDERGWGNTIYF.